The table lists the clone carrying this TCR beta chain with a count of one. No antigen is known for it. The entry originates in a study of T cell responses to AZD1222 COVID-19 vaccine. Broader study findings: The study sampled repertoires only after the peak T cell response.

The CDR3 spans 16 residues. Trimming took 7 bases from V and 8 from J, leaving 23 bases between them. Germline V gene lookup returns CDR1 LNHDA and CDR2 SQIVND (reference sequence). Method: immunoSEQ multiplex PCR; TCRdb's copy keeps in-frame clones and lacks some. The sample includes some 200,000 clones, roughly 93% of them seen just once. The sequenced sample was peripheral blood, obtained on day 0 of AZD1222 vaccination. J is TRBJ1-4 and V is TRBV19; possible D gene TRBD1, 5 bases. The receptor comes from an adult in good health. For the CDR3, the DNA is TGTGCCAGTAACTCGCTGGAGGGCAGGGAAGGAGAAAAACTGTTTTTT. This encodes CASNSLEGREGEKLFF.